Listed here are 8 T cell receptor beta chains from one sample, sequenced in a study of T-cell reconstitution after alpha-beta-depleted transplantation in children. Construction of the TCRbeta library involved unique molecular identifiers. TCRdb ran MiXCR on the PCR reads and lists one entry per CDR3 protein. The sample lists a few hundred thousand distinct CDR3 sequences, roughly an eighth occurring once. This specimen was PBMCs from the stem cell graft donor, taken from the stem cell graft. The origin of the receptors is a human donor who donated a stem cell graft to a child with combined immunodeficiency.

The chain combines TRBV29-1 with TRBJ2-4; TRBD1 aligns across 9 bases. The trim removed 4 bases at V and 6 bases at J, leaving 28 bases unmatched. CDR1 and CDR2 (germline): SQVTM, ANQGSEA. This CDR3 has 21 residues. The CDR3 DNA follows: TGCAGCGTTGCAAAACATCGGACAGGGGCCGTTTTTGGTCTTCTTATAAACATTCAGTACTTC. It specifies CSVAKHRTGAVFGLLINIQYF.

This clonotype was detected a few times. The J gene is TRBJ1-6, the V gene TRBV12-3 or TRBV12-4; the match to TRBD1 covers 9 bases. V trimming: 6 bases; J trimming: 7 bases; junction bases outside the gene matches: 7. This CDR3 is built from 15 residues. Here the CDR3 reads CASSPDRGTNSPLHF. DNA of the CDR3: TGTGCCAGCAGCCCGGACAGGGGCACCAATTCACCCCTCCACTTT.

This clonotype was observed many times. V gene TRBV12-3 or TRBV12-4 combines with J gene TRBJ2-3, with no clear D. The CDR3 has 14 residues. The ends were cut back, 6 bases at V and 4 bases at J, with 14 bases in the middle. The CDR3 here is CASSSLGTADTQYF. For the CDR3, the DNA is TGTGCCAGCAGCAGCCTCGGAACGGCAGATACGCAGTATTTT.

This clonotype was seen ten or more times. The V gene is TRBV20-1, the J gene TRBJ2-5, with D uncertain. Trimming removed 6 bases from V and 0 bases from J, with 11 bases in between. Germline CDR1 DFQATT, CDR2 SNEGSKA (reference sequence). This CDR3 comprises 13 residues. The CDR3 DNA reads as TGCAGTGCCCTCGAATTGTACCAAGAGACCCAGTACTTC. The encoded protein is CSALELYQETQYF.

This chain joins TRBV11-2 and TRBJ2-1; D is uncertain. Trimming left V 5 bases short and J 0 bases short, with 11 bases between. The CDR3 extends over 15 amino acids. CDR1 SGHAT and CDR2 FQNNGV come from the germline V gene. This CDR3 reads CASSIDGASYNEQFF. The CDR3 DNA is TGTGCCAGCAGCATCGACGGAGCCTCCTACAATGAGCAGTTCTTC.

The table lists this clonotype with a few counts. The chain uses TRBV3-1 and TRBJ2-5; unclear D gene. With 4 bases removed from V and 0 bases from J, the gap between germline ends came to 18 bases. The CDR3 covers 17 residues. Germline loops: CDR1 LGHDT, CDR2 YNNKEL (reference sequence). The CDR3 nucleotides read TGTGCCAGCAGCCCCCCGGGCAGACCTTTCTACCAAGAGACCCAGTACTTC. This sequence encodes CASSPPGRPFYQETQYF.

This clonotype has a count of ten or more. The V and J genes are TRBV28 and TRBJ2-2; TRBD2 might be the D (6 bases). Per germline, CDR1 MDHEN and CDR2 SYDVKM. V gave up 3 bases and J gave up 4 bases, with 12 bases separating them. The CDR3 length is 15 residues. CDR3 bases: TGTGCCAGCAGTTTTGGGGAGGTTGGCACCGGGGAGCTGTTTTTT. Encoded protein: CASSFGEVGTGELFF. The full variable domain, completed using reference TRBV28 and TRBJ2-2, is DVKVTQSSRYLVKRTGEKVFLECVQDMDHENMFWYRQDPGLGLRLIYFSYDVKMKEKGDIPEGYSVSREKKERFSLILESASTNQTSMYLCASSFGEVGTGELFFGEGSRLTVL.

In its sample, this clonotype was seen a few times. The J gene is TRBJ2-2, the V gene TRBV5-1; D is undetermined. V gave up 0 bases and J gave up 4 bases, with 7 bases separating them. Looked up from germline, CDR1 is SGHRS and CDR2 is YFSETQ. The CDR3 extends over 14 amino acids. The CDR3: CASSLGPITGELFF. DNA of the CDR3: TGCGCCAGCAGCTTGGGACCTATCACCGGGGAGCTGTTTTTT.